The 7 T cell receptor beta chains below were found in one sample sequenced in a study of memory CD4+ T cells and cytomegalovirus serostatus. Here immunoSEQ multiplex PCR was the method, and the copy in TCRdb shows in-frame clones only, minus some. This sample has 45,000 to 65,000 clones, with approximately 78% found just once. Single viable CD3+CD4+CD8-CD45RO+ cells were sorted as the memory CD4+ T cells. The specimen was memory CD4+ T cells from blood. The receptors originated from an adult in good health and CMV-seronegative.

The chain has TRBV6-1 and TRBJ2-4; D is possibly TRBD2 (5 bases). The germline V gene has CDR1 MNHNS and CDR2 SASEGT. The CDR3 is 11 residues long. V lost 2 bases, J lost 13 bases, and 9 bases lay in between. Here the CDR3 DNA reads TGTGCCAGCAGTGAAACTCGGGGACAGTACTTC. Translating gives CASSETRGQYF.

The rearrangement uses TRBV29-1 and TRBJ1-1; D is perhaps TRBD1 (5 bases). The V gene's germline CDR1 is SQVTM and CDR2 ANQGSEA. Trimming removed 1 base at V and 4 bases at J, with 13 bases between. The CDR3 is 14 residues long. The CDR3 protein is CSVEGRGGSTEAFF. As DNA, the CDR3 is TGCAGCGTTGAAGGCCGGGGGGGAAGCACTGAAGCTTTCTTT.

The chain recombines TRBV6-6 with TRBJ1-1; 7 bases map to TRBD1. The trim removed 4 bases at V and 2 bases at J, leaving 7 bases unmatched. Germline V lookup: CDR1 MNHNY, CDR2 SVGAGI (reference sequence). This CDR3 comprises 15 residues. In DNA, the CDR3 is TGTGCCAGCAGTTCTCGACAGGGAATCAACACTGAAGCTTTCTTT. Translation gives CASSSRQGINTEAFF.

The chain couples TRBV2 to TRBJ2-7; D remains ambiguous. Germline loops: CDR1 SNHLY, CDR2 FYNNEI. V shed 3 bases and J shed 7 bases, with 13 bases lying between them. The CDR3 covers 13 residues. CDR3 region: CASSDSKAWEQYF. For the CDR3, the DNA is TGTGCCAGCAGTGATTCGAAGGCTTGGGAGCAGTACTTC.

The CDR3 DNA reads TGTGCCAGCAGCCAGCAGCGGGGGGGCACAGATACGCAGTATTTT. Translating it yields CASSQQRGGTDTQYF. The chain joins TRBV7-2 to TRBJ2-3; TRBD2 agrees at 9 bases. This CDR3 comprises 15 residues. Per the germline V gene, CDR1 is SGHTA and CDR2 is FQGNSA. Germline trimming cut 5 bases from V and 1 base from J; bases unmatched to any gene: 4.

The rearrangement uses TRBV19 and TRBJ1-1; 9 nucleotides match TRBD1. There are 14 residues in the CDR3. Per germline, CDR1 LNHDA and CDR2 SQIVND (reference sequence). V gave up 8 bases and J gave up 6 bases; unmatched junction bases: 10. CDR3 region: CASLGEGQGSEAFF. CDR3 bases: TGTGCCAGTCTGGGGGAGGGACAGGGTTCTGAAGCTTTCTTT.

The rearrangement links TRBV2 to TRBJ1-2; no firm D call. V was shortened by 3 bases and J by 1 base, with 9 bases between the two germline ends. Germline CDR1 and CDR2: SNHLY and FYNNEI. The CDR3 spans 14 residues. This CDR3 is CASSEARSNYGYTF. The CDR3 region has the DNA TGTGCCAGCAGTGAGGCCCGGAGTAACTATGGCTACACCTTC.